The 8 T cell receptor beta chains listed next were all sequenced from one sample in a study of read filtering for tumor transcriptome and immune sequencing (TCRdb year 2020). TCRdb records Illumina HiSeq 4000 as the sequencer. Starting from around 400 ng RNA, TCR libraries were constructed with the Immunoverse kit using molecular barcoded adaptors that cover the alpha/delta and beta/gamma chains. The public sequencing data were trimmed at Q25 with fastp and processed into clonotypes with MiXCR by TCRdb, which kept only in-frame beta chains. Records with the same CDR3 protein are collapsed into one entry carrying the most frequent genes and DNA. This sample lists roughly 25,000 distinct CDR3 sequences; under 25% were detected once. In total, the top ten clones hold roughly 15% of the sample. The sample was a population of CD138-negative cells sorted from bone marrow. The cell subset or site label corresponds to: bone marrow mononuclear cells depleted of CD138+ plasma/myeloma cells by negative magnetic selection. All receptors derive from a donor aged 40 or over with multiple myeloma.

Ten or more counts support this clonotype. This rearrangement joins TRBV29-1 to TRBJ1-1; D is possibly TRBD1 (6 bases). Trimming pared 6 bases from V and 0 bases from J, leaving 11 bases between. The germline V gene has CDR1 SQVTM and CDR2 ANQGSEA. CDR3 length: 13 amino acids. In DNA, the CDR3 is TGCAGCGTCGGGAGGGGGGTGAACACTGAAGCTTTCTTT. This sequence encodes CSVGRGVNTEAFF. The full variable domain, in which reference TRBV29-1 and TRBJ1-1 provide the parts outside the CDR3, is SAVISQKPSRDICQRGTSLTIQCQVDSQVTMMFWYRQQPGQSLTLIATANQGSEATYESGFVIDKFPISRPNLTFSTLTVSNMSPEDSSIYLCSVGRGVNTEAFFGQGTRLTVV.

In its sample, this clonotype was seen many times. The chain employs TRBV20-1 and TRBJ2-3; D gene uncertain. V gave up 2 bases and J gave up 0 bases, with 12 bases separating them. From germline, CDR1 is DFQATT and CDR2 SNEGSKA (reference sequence). This CDR3 is 15 amino acids long. CDR3 in DNA: TGCAGTGCTAGACTACCCAAGCAGAGCACAGATACGCAGTATTTT. This sequence encodes CSARLPKQSTDTQYF.

This clonotype was detected ten times or more. The chain recombines TRBV11-2 with TRBJ2-3, with no clear D. The V and J ends lost 5 bases and 0 bases respectively, with 12 bases between them. Germline-derived CDR1 and CDR2 are SGHAT and FQNNGV. This CDR3 has 15 amino acids. The chain's CDR3 is CASSLSESSTDTQYF. CDR3 coding DNA: TGTGCCAGCAGCCTCTCAGAGTCTAGCACAGATACGCAGTATTTT.

This clonotype was recorded many times. The chain is built from TRBV7-9 and TRBJ2-7, with 7 bases that match TRBD2. Germline CDR1 and CDR2: SEHNR and FQNEAQ (reference sequence). The junction had 15 bases not matched to a gene; V was cut back by 3 bases and J by 7 bases. This CDR3 has 16 amino acids. The CDR3 sequence: CASSFSPGTTTREQYF. DNA for the CDR3: TGTGCCAGCAGCTTCAGTCCCGGGACTACTACGAGGGAGCAGTACTTC.

This clonotype showed up many times. The V and J genes are TRBV2 and TRBJ2-7; TRBD1 agrees at 7 bases. CDR1 and CDR2 (germline): SNHLY, FYNNEI. CDR3 size: 13 residues. V shed 7 bases, J shed 0 bases, and the junction held 3 bases outside the gene matches. The CDR3 region is CASTWDSSYEQYF. In DNA, the CDR3 is TGTGCCAGCACCTGGGACAGCTCCTACGAGCAGTACTTC.

This clonotype was counted at least ten times. J is TRBJ2-3 and V is TRBV19; D remains ambiguous. The germline V gene has CDR1 LNHDA and CDR2 SQIVND (reference sequence). The CDR3 extends over 13 amino acids. V lost 6 bases and J lost 3, with 10 bases in between. The chain's CDR3 is CASSPDWTDTQYF. The CDR3 nucleotides read TGTGCCAGTAGCCCAGACTGGACAGATACGCAGTATTTT.

This clonotype has a count of ten or more. The chain recombines TRBV20-1 with TRBJ2-7; a weak D match, TRBD1 (6 bases). CDR1 and CDR2 (germline): DFQATT, SNEGSKA (reference sequence). Deletions cut 3 bases from V and 2 bases from J, with 14 bases between. This CDR3 spans 14 amino acids. For the CDR3, the DNA is TGCAGTGCTAGGCGATCGGGACAAACCTACGAGCAGTACTTC. Translation gives CSARRSGQTYEQYF.

This clonotype occurred many times. Here the CDR3 reads CASTPAEGHYEQYF. The DNA for the CDR3 is TGTGCCAGCACCCCAGCGGAGGGGCACTACGAGCAGTACTTC. The chain combines TRBV27 with TRBJ2-7; the D gene is possibly TRBD2 (6 bases). CDR3 length: 14 amino acids. V shed 7 bases and J shed 3 bases, with 16 bases lying between them. Germline assignment: CDR1 MNHEY and CDR2 SMNVEV (reference sequence).